This TCR beta chain was obtained from a study of blood T cell repertoires in COVID-19. On the study more broadly: The United States, Italy and Spain were the sources of the acute and convalescent COVID-19 samples.

This clone showed up just once. J was trimmed by 0 bases and V by 6 bases; bases with no gene match: 2. This CDR3 region has 14 residues. CDR1 and CDR2 (germline): MNHEY, SVGAGI. Generated by immunoSEQ multiplex PCR, the TCRdb table keeps only in-frame clones and is missing some. The sample lists roughly 180,000 clones; around 86% were seen once. The V and J genes are TRBV6-5 and TRBJ1-3; 7 nucleotides agree with TRBD1. Sequenced material: peripheral blood. This receptor was taken from a man between 18 and 35 years old with acute or convalescent COVID-19. This chain's CDR3 is CASRRDSSGNTIYF. In nucleotides, the CDR3 is TGTGCCAGCAGAAGGGACAGCTCTGGAAACACCATATATTTT.